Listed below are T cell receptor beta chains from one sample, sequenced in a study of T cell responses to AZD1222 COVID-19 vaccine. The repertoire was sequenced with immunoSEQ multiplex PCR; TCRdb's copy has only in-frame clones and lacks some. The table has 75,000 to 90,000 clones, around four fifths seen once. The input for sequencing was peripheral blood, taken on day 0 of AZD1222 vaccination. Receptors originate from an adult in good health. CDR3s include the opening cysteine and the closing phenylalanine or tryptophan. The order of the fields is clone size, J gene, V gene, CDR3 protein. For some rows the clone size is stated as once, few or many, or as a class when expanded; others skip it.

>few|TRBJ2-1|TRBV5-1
CASSYDGTGSYNEQFF
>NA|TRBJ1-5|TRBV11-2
CASSLAGSQPQHF
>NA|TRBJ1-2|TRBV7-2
CASSPSQGLDGYTF
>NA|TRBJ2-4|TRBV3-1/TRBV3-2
CASSHWGAGDFSKNIQYF
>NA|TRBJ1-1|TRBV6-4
CASTTGTGGDTEAFF
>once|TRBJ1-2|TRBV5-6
CASRRAGDGYGYTF
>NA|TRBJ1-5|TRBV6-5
CASSFDSNSNQPQHF
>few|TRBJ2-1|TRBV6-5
CASSPQFSYNEQFF
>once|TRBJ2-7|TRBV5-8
CASSLGGSVYEQYF
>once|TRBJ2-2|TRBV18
CASSPGTSGDTGELFF
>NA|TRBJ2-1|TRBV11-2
CASSYTSLGEQFF
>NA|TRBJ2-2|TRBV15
CATSSPGSGATGELFF
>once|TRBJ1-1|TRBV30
CAWSLAGTVNTEAFF
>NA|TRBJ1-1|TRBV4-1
CASSQHHFLGNTEAFF
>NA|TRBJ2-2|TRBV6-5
CASRVAGVDTGELFF
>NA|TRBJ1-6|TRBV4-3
CASSQERGDRKSPLHF
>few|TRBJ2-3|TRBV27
CASSLFAIQGSGNTDTQYF
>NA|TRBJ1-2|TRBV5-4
CASSPGQGALFGYGYTF
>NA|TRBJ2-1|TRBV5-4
CASKAGSRSGNEQFF
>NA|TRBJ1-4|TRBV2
CASRAGQGSEKLFF
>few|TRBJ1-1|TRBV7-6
CASSFNRDTEAFF
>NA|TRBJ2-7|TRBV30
CAWGRRANSYEQYF
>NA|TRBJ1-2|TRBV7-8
CASSSSGQGAGGYTF
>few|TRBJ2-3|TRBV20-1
CSASFAGLSTDTQYF
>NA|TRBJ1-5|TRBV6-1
CASSEALSEGNQPQHF
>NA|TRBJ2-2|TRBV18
CASSPPSGGLGTGELFF
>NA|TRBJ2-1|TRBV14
CASSQDLARWGSDEQFF
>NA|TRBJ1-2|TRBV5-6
CASSLGQDFLYGYTF
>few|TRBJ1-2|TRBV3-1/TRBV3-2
CASSHPTQNYGYTF
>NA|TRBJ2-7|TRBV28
CASSFGTSGSPYEQYF
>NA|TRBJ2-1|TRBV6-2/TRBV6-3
CASSSYRDNEQFF
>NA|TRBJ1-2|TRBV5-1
CASSPGQVYGYTF
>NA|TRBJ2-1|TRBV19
CASSPWTSGRGNEQFF
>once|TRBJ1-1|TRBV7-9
CASSPWGKNTEAFF